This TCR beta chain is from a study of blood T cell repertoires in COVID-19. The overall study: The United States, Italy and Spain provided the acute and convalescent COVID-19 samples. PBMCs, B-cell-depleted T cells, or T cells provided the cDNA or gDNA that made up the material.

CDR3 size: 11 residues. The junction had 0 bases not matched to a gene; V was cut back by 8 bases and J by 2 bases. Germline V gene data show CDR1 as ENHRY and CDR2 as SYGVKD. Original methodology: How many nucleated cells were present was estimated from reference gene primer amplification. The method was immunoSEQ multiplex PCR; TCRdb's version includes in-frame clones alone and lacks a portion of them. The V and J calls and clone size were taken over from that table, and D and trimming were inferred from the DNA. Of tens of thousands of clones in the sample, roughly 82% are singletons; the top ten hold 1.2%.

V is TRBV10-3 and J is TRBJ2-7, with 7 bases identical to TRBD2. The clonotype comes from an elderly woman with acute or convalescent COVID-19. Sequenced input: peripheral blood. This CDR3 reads CAIGGAYEQYF. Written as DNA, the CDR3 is TGTGCCATCGGGGGGGCCTACGAGCAGTACTTC.